The 24 T cell receptor beta chains below all came from one sample that was sequenced in a study of radiotherapy plus CTLA-4 blockade in lung cancer. Assay: immunoSEQ multiplex PCR; the TCRdb copy retains only in-frame clones and omits some. The table shows about 46,000 clones, with around 75% occurring only once. Source: peripheral blood, taken from a patient treated with radiotherapy plus ipilimumab. These receptors originate from a human donor with non-small cell lung cancer who had a complete response to radiotherapy plus ipilimumab.

This rearrangement joins TRBV25-1 to TRBJ2-5, with 11 bases aligning to TRBD2. The ends lost 6 bases at V and 3 bases at J; junction bases unmatched: 3. Germline-derived CDR1 and CDR2 are MGHDK and SYGVNS. The CDR3 contains 14 residues. The CDR3 sequence is CASSSTSGKETQYF. CDR3 in DNA: TGTGCCAGCAGCTCGACTAGCGGGAAAGAGACCCAGTACTTC.

This chain links TRBV6-5 with TRBJ1-6; D is unresolved. CDR1 and CDR2 (germline): MNHEY, SVGAGI. Between the trimmed V and J ends, which lost 10 bases and 5 bases, there was a span of 12 bases. The CDR3 is made up of 13 amino acids. The chain's CDR3 is CATRLANNSPLHF. CDR3 nucleotides: TGTGCCACCCGACTGGCGAATAATTCACCCCTCCACTTT.

The chain's CDR3 is CASSKRTGGVETQYF. The CDR3 bases are TGTGCCAGTAGTAAACGGACAGGGGGCGTGGAGACCCAGTACTTC. The rearrangement links TRBV19 to TRBJ2-5, with 11 bases that match TRBD1. V shed 4 bases, J shed 5 bases, and the junction held 6 bases outside the gene matches. Germline CDR1 is LNHDA and CDR2 is SQIVND (reference sequence). The CDR3 extends over 15 amino acids.

The CDR3 sequence: CASSKQSGPEAGYYEQYV. CDR3 DNA sequence: TGTGCCAGCAGCAAACAATCTGGGCCTGAGGCGGGGTATTACGAGCAGTACGTC. The V call is TRBV21-1, the J call TRBJ2-7; the listed D gene, TRBD2, was not tested against the DNA. TRBV21-1 is a pseudogene locus. The CDR3 loop spans 18 amino acids.

The chain recombines TRBV4-1 with TRBJ1-1; a possible D gene is TRBD1 (5 bases). The CDR3 consists of 15 residues. The germline CDR1 and CDR2 sequences are MGHRA and YSYEKL. Trimming cost V 0 bases and J 7 bases, with 15 bases left between them. The CDR3 loop reads CASSQEGGASGEAFF. The CDR3 DNA reads as TGCGCCAGCAGCCAAGAGGGTGGGGCTAGTGGTGAAGCTTTCTTT.

The CDR3 nucleotides read TGTGCCAGCAGCCCCGACAGGTTCCCCGAGCAGTACTTC. Its protein is CASSPDRFPEQYF. The genes are TRBV7-9 and TRBJ2-7, with D possibly TRBD1 on 6 matching bases. V lost 5 bases and J 6 bases, leaving 14 bases between the germline ends. Germline V gene data show CDR1 as SEHNR and CDR2 as FQNEAQ (reference sequence). This CDR3 comprises 13 residues.

The V and J genes are TRBV6-5 and TRBJ2-5; TRBD1 aligns across 8 bases. The CDR3 runs to 15 residues. V trimming: 2 bases; J trimming: 5 bases; junction bases outside the gene matches: 7. Per the germline V gene, CDR1 is MNHEY and CDR2 is SVGAGI. The CDR3: CASSYGYTGGETQYF. Here the CDR3 DNA reads TGTGCCAGCAGTTACGGATACACAGGGGGGGAGACCCAGTACTTC.

The chain recombines TRBV18 with TRBJ1-4; 9 bases match TRBD1. Germline CDR1 is KGHSH and CDR2 is LQKENI. V dropped 3 bases and J dropped 7; count of bases not matched to a gene: 6. The CDR3 is 15 residues long. CDR3 protein: CASSPPGQGGEKLFF. CDR3 nucleotides: TGTGCCAGCTCACCCCCGGGACAGGGTGGTGAAAAACTGTTTTTT.

The chain uses TRBV5-4 and TRBJ2-5; TRBD2 aligns across 9 bases. Germline CDR1 and CDR2: SGHNT and YYREEE (reference sequence). J gave up 5 bases and V 5 bases, and 16 bases lay outside the gene matches. The CDR3 length is 17 residues. The CDR3 loop is CASRSLAGGRLGETQYF. The CDR3 coding sequence is TGTGCCAGCAGATCACTAGCGGGCGGGCGCTTAGGGGAGACCCAGTACTTC.

The chain is built from TRBV10-3 and TRBJ2-7; D uncertain. This CDR3 has 14 residues. V lost 3 bases to trimming and J lost 3 bases, with 12 bases between them. Per the germline V gene, CDR1 is ENHRY and CDR2 is SYGVKD. The CDR3 reads CAISDSGSNYEQYF. CDR3 in DNA: TGTGCCATCAGTGATTCCGGGTCCAACTACGAGCAGTACTTC.

The chain carries TRBV5-6 and TRBJ1-1; D perhaps matches TRBD1 (5 bases). V was cut by 4 bases and J by 6 bases, with 16 bases left in between. Germline loops: CDR1 SGHDT, CDR2 YYEEEE. The CDR3 runs to 14 residues. The CDR3 loop is CASSPRVLLAEAFF. The CDR3 coding sequence is TGTGCCAGCAGCCCCAGGGTACTCTTGGCTGAAGCTTTCTTT.

The chain combines TRBV5-1 with TRBJ1-3; 7 nucleotides agree with TRBD1. Germline CDR1 reads SGHRS; CDR2 reads YFSETQ. The CDR3 has 14 amino acids. The DNA of the CDR3 is TGCGCTTCCCAGACCGGGACAGCGGGAAACACCATATATTTT. Translation gives CASQTGTAGNTIYF.

The chain carries TRBV4-3 and TRBJ2-7; no definite D call. Trimming cost V 1 base and J 3 bases, with 10 bases left between them. This CDR3 has 14 amino acids. Per germline, CDR1 LGHNA and CDR2 YSLEER. CDR3 protein: CASSQGTGYYEQYF. As DNA, the CDR3 is TGCGCCAGCAGCCAAGGAACCGGGTACTACGAGCAGTACTTC.

The chain is built from TRBV7-2 and TRBJ2-1; a weak D match, TRBD1 (6 bases). The CDR3 totals 15 residues. Germline loops: CDR1 SGHTA, CDR2 FQGNSA. V gave up 2 bases and J gave up 6 bases, with 14 bases separating them. This chain's CDR3 is CASSLLAGDLNEQFF. The DNA of the CDR3 is TGTGCCAGCAGCTTACTTGCAGGGGACCTCAATGAGCAGTTCTTC.

The chain carries TRBV5-1 and TRBJ2-7, with D possibly TRBD1 on 6 matching bases. The V gene lost 4 bases and the J gene lost 3 bases, with 17 bases spanning the gap. The CDR3 consists of 15 residues. CDR1 is SGHRS, CDR2 YFSETQ, per germline. In DNA form, the CDR3 reads TGCGCCAGCAGCCCTATAGACAGGTCCAACTACGAGCAGTACGTC. It specifies CASSPIDRSNYEQYV.

The chain has TRBV29-1 and TRBJ2-5; D remains ambiguous. Per germline, CDR1 SQVTM and CDR2 ANQGSEA. The CDR3 runs to 14 residues. The V end was cut by 0 bases, the J end by 7 bases, with 15 bases between. CDR3 nucleotides: TGCAGCGTTGAAGATAATCTGGCCCCGCCGACCCAGTACTTC. This codes for CSVEDNLAPPTQYF. Drawing the rest from reference TRBV29-1 and TRBJ2-5, the complete variable domain is SAVISQKPSRDICQRGTSLTIQCQVDSQVTMMFWYRQQPGQSLTLIATANQGSEATYESGFVIDKFPISRPNLTFSTLTVSNMSPEDSSIYLCSVEDNLAPPTQYFGPGTRLLVL.

The rearrangement joins TRBV5-4 to TRBJ2-3, with 8 bases matching TRBD1. V lost 3 bases, J lost 5 bases, and 8 bases stayed unmatched. Germline CDR1 is SGHNT and CDR2 is YYREEE (reference sequence). The CDR3 is made up of 15 amino acids. The CDR3 DNA reads as TGTGCCAGCAGCTCCAGGGGGCGCGAGAGAGATACGCAGTATTTT. Translating gives CASSSRGRERDTQYF.

V is TRBV25-1 and J is TRBJ1-2, with a tentative D call TRBD1 (6 bases). V was pared by 0 bases and J by 7 bases, with 24 bases between. This CDR3 has 18 residues. Germline-derived CDR1 and CDR2 are MGHDK and SYGVNS. The CDR3 is CASSEYGGAEQGRAGYTF. In DNA form, the CDR3 reads TGTGCCAGCAGTGAATATGGGGGGGCGGAGCAGGGTAGGGCTGGCTACACCTTC.

The chain has TRBV11-2 and TRBJ2-2; possibly TRBD1 for D (5 bases). Germline V CDR1 and CDR2: SGHAT, FQNNGV. The V end was cut by 3 bases, the J end by 2 bases, with 10 bases between. The CDR3 loop spans 15 amino acids. This CDR3 reads CASSFRQINTGELFF. Written as DNA, the CDR3 is TGTGCCAGCAGCTTCCGACAGATAAACACCGGGGAGCTGTTTTTT.

The chain has TRBV5-1 and TRBJ2-7, with 7 bases that match TRBD1. Germline values: CDR1 SGHRS, CDR2 YFSETQ. With V trimmed by 3 bases and J by 2 bases, 5 bases remained unmatched. The CDR3 consists of 14 residues. The CDR3 reads CASSSPTGTYEQYF. CDR3 bases: TGCGCCAGCAGCTCCCCGACAGGGACCTACGAGCAGTACTTC.

CDR3 bases: TGTGCCATCAGTGACCCGGACAGGGCCAACTATGGCTACACCTTC. Translated, it gives CAISDPDRANYGYTF. V usage is TRBV10-3 and J usage is TRBJ1-2; the match to TRBD1 covers 8 bases. The germline V gene encodes CDR1 ENHRY and CDR2 SYGVKD. The CDR3 loop spans 15 amino acids. After removal of 3 bases from V and 2 bases from J, the junction contained 5 bases not matched to a gene.

The sample holds one count of this clone. The chain uses TRBV27 and TRBJ2-1, with 13 bases fitting TRBD2. J lost 6 bases, V lost 2 bases, and 7 bases had no gene match. Germline V gives CDR1 MNHEY, CDR2 SMNVEV (reference sequence). This CDR3 is built from 17 residues. CDR3 bases: TGTGCCAGCAGTTTAGGGGTCGGGACTAGCGGGGTCAATGAGCAGTTCTTC. Translated: CASSLGVGTSGVNEQFF.

This chain joins TRBV27 and TRBJ2-5; D remains unclear. Germline assignment: CDR1 MNHEY and CDR2 SMNVEV (reference sequence). CDR3 length equals 13 residues. Trimming took 3 bases from V and 1 from J, leaving 6 bases between them. This chain's CDR3 is CASSFGSQETQYF. The CDR3 DNA sequence: TGTGCCAGCAGTTTCGGGTCCCAAGAGACCCAGTACTTC.

By frequency in the sample, this clone is medium-sized. In DNA, the CDR3 is TGCGCCAGCAGCCAAGACCGGGTGGGGCTCACTGAAGCTTTCTTT. It encodes CASSQDRVGLTEAFF. This rearrangement joins TRBV4-3 to TRBJ1-1; D perhaps matches TRBD1 (5 bases). The germline V gene encodes CDR1 LGHNA and CDR2 YSLEER. The CDR3 is made up of 15 amino acids. Trimming removed 0 bases from V and 4 bases from J, with 12 bases in between.